A single sample is the source of the 20 T cell receptor beta chains below, sequenced in a study of T cell responses to AZD1222 COVID-19 vaccine. Profiled with immunoSEQ multiplex PCR; TCRdb holds only in-frame clones, not every one. The repertoire holds tens of thousands of clones, around 81% seen once, with 20% to 25% in the top ten. The starting material was peripheral blood, obtained on day 0 of AZD1222 vaccination. The receptors shown here come from an adult in good health.

The chain recombines TRBV3-1 (or the pseudogene TRBV3-2) with TRBJ2-1; weak D call: TRBD2 (6 bases). V lost 0 bases and J 7 bases, leaving 13 bases between the germline ends. CDR3 length equals 15 residues. Germline assignment: CDR1 LGHDT and CDR2 YNNKEL (reference sequence). CDR3 bases: TGTGCCAGCAGCCAAGAAGGTGCGGGATCTAATGAGCAGTTCTTC. Translated, it gives CASSQEGAGSNEQFF.

The chain carries TRBV11-2 and TRBJ1-3; TRBD1 agrees at 9 bases. The V gene end was trimmed by 4 bases and the J gene end by 2 bases; junction bases not matched to a gene: 9. This CDR3 spans 17 amino acids. Germline values: CDR1 SGHAT, CDR2 FQNNGV. This CDR3 is CASSSPGTGKPGNTIYF. CDR3 in DNA: TGTGCCAGCAGCTCCCCCGGGACAGGGAAACCTGGAAACACCATATATTTT.

The V gene is TRBV5-1, the J gene TRBJ2-1; no clear D gene. Germline CDR1 and CDR2: SGHRS and YFSETQ. Trimming took 2 bases from V and 5 from J, leaving 5 bases between them. The CDR3 has 12 residues. This chain's CDR3 is CASSFDNNEQFF. In DNA, the CDR3 is TGCGCCAGCAGCTTTGACAACAATGAGCAGTTCTTC.

This sequence joins TRBV4-1 and TRBJ1-5; D ambiguous. Looked up from germline, CDR1 is MGHRA and CDR2 is YSYEKL. CDR3 length: 13 residues. V was trimmed by 2 bases and J by 6 bases, leaving 8 bases between them. The CDR3 region is CASSQLPPQPQHF. CDR3 in DNA: TGCGCCAGCAGCCAACTTCCCCCTCAGCCCCAGCATTTT.

This sequence joins TRBV21-1 and TRBJ1-1. TRBV21-1 has pseudogene status. This CDR3 is 14 amino acids long. CDR3 protein: CASSNGVLNTEAFF. In DNA, the CDR3 is TGTGCCAGCAGCAACGGTGTTTTGAACACTGAAGCTTTCTTT.

The chain couples TRBV6-5 to TRBJ1-1, with a tentative D call TRBD1 (6 bases). Per the germline V gene, CDR1 is MNHEY and CDR2 is SVGAGI. Trimming removed 0 bases at V and 5 bases at J, with 13 bases between. This CDR3 spans 15 amino acids. This chain's CDR3 is CASSYSGGAQTEAFF. The CDR3 DNA reads as TGTGCCAGCAGTTACTCGGGGGGGGCTCAGACTGAAGCTTTCTTT.

This rearrangement joins TRBV30 to TRBJ1-2, with D uncertain. CDR3 length: 13 residues. The germline gives CDR1 GTSNPN, CDR2 SVGIG (reference sequence). V lost 2 bases and J 4 bases, leaving 11 bases between the germline ends. The CDR3 nucleotides read TGTGCCTGGAGTAACAGTTTCCTCTATGGCTACACCTTC. Translation gives CAWSNSFLYGYTF. Variable domain in full (rest from reference TRBV30 and TRBJ1-2): SQTIHQWPATLVQPVGSPLSLECTVEGTSNPNLYWYRQAAGRGLQLLFYSVGIGQISSEVPQNLSASRPQDRQFILSSKKLLLSDSGFYLCAWSNSFLYGYTFGSGTRLTVV.

CDR3 sequence: CAISERGYNEQFF. The CDR3 DNA sequence: TGTGCCATCAGTGAGAGAGGGTACAATGAGCAGTTCTTC. This sequence joins TRBV10-3 and TRBJ2-1, with D perhaps matching TRBD2 (5 bases). V lost 2 bases and J lost 4, with 6 bases in between. The CDR3 contains 13 residues. The germline CDR1 and CDR2 sequences are ENHRY and SYGVKD.

This chain connects TRBV9 to TRBJ1-1; the D is unclear. CDR3 size: 12 residues. V lost 3 bases to trimming and J lost 2 bases, with 5 bases between them. CDR1 is SGDLS, CDR2 YYNGEE, per germline. The CDR3 bases are TGTGCCAGCAGCGGGCTAAACACTGAAGCTTTCTTT. Translation gives CASSGLNTEAFF.

The chain links TRBV24-1 to TRBJ1-1, with TRBD1 matching over 8 bases. Trimming at V came to 5 bases and at J to 1 base, leaving 2 bases not matched to a gene. Germline V gene data show CDR1 as KGHDR and CDR2 as SFDVKD. This CDR3 has 14 residues. Here the CDR3 DNA reads TGTGCCACCAGTGCTACAGGGGGGAACACTGAAGCTTTCTTT. This codes for CATSATGGNTEAFF.

V gene TRBV25-1 combines with J gene TRBJ2-3; TRBD1 is a possible D gene (5 bases). This CDR3 spans 13 amino acids. The germline CDR1 and CDR2 sequences are MGHDK and SYGVNS. The V end lost 5 bases, the J end lost 1 base, and 7 bases lay between the germline ends. Written as DNA, the CDR3 is TGTGCCAGCAGTCTGACAGGCACAGATACGCAGTATTTT. Amino acid sequence: CASSLTGTDTQYF.

The chain uses TRBV24-1 and TRBJ1-5; D is ambiguous. V was cut by 2 bases and J by 7 bases, with 11 bases left in between. Germline lookup yields CDR1 KGHDR and CDR2 SFDVKD. CDR3 length: 14 amino acids. The CDR3, as DNA: TGTGCCACCAGTGATTCGACCAGTGACCAGCCCCAGCATTTT. Amino acids: CATSDSTSDQPQHF.

This clone was counted only a few times. The chain links TRBV13 to TRBJ2-1, with 8 positions matching TRBD2. The J segment lost 3 bases and the V segment lost 5 bases, leaving 9 bases of the junction unmatched. Germline CDR1 and CDR2: PRHDT and FYEKMQ (reference sequence). The CDR3 covers 16 residues. CDR3 sequence (DNA): TGTGCCAGCAGCCCCGGGCGGGGGGCCTTCTACAATGAGCAGTTCTTC. Residues: CASSPGRGAFYNEQFF.

The V call is TRBV4-2, the J call TRBJ2-1, with TRBD1 as a possible D gene (6 bases). The V and J ends lost 1 base and 3 bases respectively, with 10 bases between them. Looked up from germline, CDR1 is LGHNA and CDR2 is YNFKEQ. This CDR3 is built from 15 residues. CDR3 region: CASSQVLGGYNEQFF. The CDR3 region has the DNA TGTGCCAGCAGCCAAGTTCTAGGGGGCTACAATGAGCAGTTCTTC.

The chain carries TRBV30 and TRBJ2-5, with D perhaps matching TRBD2 (6 bases). The germline gives CDR1 GTSNPN, CDR2 SVGIG (reference sequence). The CDR3 is made up of 14 amino acids. Trimming stripped 2 bases from V and 4 bases from J, with 14 bases between. CDR3 DNA: TGTGCCTGGAGTCCGCAGGGAGGAGGAGAGACCCAGTACTTC. Translating it yields CAWSPQGGGETQYF.

The J gene is TRBJ1-1, the V gene TRBV28, with 7 bases matching TRBD1. Per the germline V gene, CDR1 is MDHEN and CDR2 is SYDVKM. J lost 1 base, V lost 7 bases, and 6 bases had no gene match. CDR3 length: 14 amino acids. In DNA form, the CDR3 reads TGTGCCAGCACCGGCAGGGGGGGGAACACTGAAGCTTTCTTT. Translating it yields CASTGRGGNTEAFF. The full variable domain, its missing parts supplied by reference TRBV28 and TRBJ1-1, is DVKVTQSSRYLVKRTGEKVFLECVQDMDHENMFWYRQDPGLGLRLIYFSYDVKMKEKGDIPEGYSVSREKKERFSLILESASTNQTSMYLCASTGRGGNTEAFFGQGTRLTVV.

This clone was detected only once. This sequence joins TRBV4-1 and TRBJ1-4, with a tentative D call TRBD1 (6 bases). Between the trimmed V and J ends, which lost 5 bases and 0 bases, there was a span of 19 bases. CDR1 is MGHRA and CDR2 is YSYEKL in the germline V gene. The CDR3 has 18 amino acids. The chain's CDR3 is CASSSAGHRTSTNEKLFF. The DNA for the CDR3 is TGCGCCAGCAGCTCCGCGGGACACCGAACATCAACTAATGAAAAACTGTTTTTT.

V is TRBV29-1 and J is TRBJ2-1; D perhaps matches TRBD1 (6 bases). This CDR3 has 14 residues. V lost 6 bases to trimming and J lost 7 bases, with 19 bases between them. Germline V CDR1 and CDR2: SQVTM, ANQGSEA. CDR3: CSVKGQGSSNEQFF. The DNA of the CDR3 is TGCAGCGTAAAAGGCCAGGGGTCTTCTAATGAGCAGTTCTTC.

This rearrangement joins TRBV7-9 to TRBJ1-3, with 7 bases aligning to TRBD1. The germline V gene encodes CDR1 SEHNR and CDR2 FQNEAQ (reference sequence). V dropped 8 bases and J dropped 4; count of bases not matched to a gene: 8. The CDR3 totals 14 residues. CDR3 region: CASQMTGPGNTIYF. Here the CDR3 DNA reads TGTGCCAGCCAAATGACAGGGCCGGGAAACACCATATATTTT.

The rearrangement links TRBV6-5 to TRBJ1-3; perhaps TRBD1 as D (5 bases). CDR1 and CDR2 from the germline V gene are MNHEY and SVGAGI. The CDR3 contains 16 residues. The germline V and J ends were trimmed by 4 bases and 0 bases, with 13 bases remaining between them. CDR3 loop: CASSSNRRYSGNTIYF. Here the CDR3 DNA reads TGTGCCAGCAGTTCCAACAGGCGCTACTCTGGAAACACCATATATTTT.